Sequencing of this T cell receptor beta chain was carried out in a study of identifying expanded T cells in peripheral blood. With respect to this clone: Its antigen remains unidentified.

Healthy donors had no documented immune events, such as infections, while sampled. Whole-study results and caveats: Technical replicates showed around 1.2 changed clones; approximately 2 weeks 15 to 20; four weeks 19.

Clones were read by immunoSEQ multiplex PCR, and TCRdb kept only the in-frame ones, dropping some. The repertoire has about 50,000 clones, around 82% of them found once; the top ten carry 11% to 15%. The V gene's germline CDR1 is SGDLS and CDR2 YYNGEE. This CDR3 is built from 13 residues. The ends were cut back, 0 bases at V and 4 bases at J, with 5 bases in the middle. Sequences were obtained from blood. The TCR originated in a person between 18 and 70 years old in good health. The gene calls are TRBV9 and TRBJ1-3; D is ambiguous. The DNA for the CDR3 is TGTGCCAGCAGCGTAGACCCGGGAAACACCATATATTTT. This gives the protein CASSVDPGNTIYF.